The present T cell receptor (beta chain) was sequenced within a study of blood T cell repertoires in COVID-19. Study background: The United States, Italy and Spain supplied acute and convalescent COVID-19 samples.

This CDR3 spans 14 amino acids. Per the germline V gene, CDR1 is MGHRA and CDR2 is YSYEKL. Trimming removed 3 bases at V and 5 bases at J, with 13 bases between. In the original analysis: Reference gene primers were amplified, and this amplification served to estimate nucleated cell counts. Using immunoSEQ multiplex PCR, the repertoire was profiled, and TCRdb retains in-frame clones only, with some absent. D and trimming come from the DNA, and the V and J calls and clone size come from that table. The data hold roughly 17,000 clones, with under 90% observed a single time. The source is a human donor in a cohort sampled during active COVID-19. The chain couples TRBV4-1 to TRBJ1-1, with D possibly TRBD1 on 5 matching bases. The sequenced sample was peripheral blood. The CDR3 DNA reads TGCGCCAGCAGCCACCCTGGGGGGGGGACTGAAGCTTTCTTT. Amino acids: CASSHPGGGTEAFF.